Listed here are 23 T cell receptor beta chains from one sample, sequenced in a study of glioma-infiltrating T cells after dendritic cell vaccination. Clones were sequenced by immunoSEQ multiplex PCR, and TCRdb holds only the in-frame ones, with some missing. This sample has about 82,000 clones, with about 90% found just once. The input for sequencing was blood, taken before dendritic cell vaccination. The source of these receptors is a human donor with glioblastoma.

The CDR3, as DNA: TGTGCCAGCAGTTACCCGGGACAGGGGAAGGATTCACCCCTCCACTTT. Amino acid sequence: CASSYPGQGKDSPLHF. J is TRBJ1-6 and V is TRBV6-5, with TRBD1 identical over 10 bases. CDR1 MNHEY and CDR2 SVGAGI come from the germline V gene. The CDR3 has 16 residues. The V and J ends lost 2 bases and 8 bases, in that order; junction bases with no gene match: 6.

This chain connects TRBV29-1 to TRBJ2-5; the match to TRBD2 covers 9 bases. Germline CDR1 SQVTM, CDR2 ANQGSEA. J was trimmed by 5 bases and V by 6 bases; bases with no gene match: 13. The CDR3 totals 15 residues. The CDR3 DNA is TGCAGCGTCTCAGGGGGGACTAGCAGGAGCGAGACCCAGTACTTC. It encodes CSVSGGTSRSETQYF.

The CDR3 here is CASSLDRNYGYTF. The DNA for the CDR3 is TGTGCCAGCAGCTTGGACAGAAACTATGGCTACACCTTC. The V gene is TRBV5-4, the J gene TRBJ1-2, with unresolved D. Between the trimmed V and J ends, which lost 0 bases and 2 bases, there was a span of 5 bases. Germline V gene sequence: CDR1 SGHNT, CDR2 YYREEE (reference sequence). The CDR3 runs 13 residues.

CDR3 amino acids: CASSLFAIGAIYEQYF. The DNA for the CDR3 is TGTGCCAGCAGCCTGTTCGCAATTGGGGCCATCTACGAGCAGTACTTC. This chain joins TRBV6-6 and TRBJ2-7; D possibly corresponds to TRBD1 (5 bases). Trimming took 6 bases from V and 3 from J, leaving 21 bases between them. The CDR3 is made up of 16 amino acids. Germline V gene sequence: CDR1 MNHNY, CDR2 SVGAGI (reference sequence).

This rearrangement joins TRBV27 to TRBJ1-2; 7 bases align to TRBD1. Per germline, CDR1 MNHEY and CDR2 SMNVEV (reference sequence). CDR3 length equals 15 residues. V dropped 6 bases and J dropped 7; count of bases not matched to a gene: 14. This chain's CDR3 is CASRPSGQPGGGYTF. The CDR3 bases are TGTGCCAGCAGGCCTTCGGGACAGCCCGGAGGTGGCTACACCTTC.

The CDR3 reads CSVASGTEASSSTDTQYF. The CDR3 coding sequence is TGCAGCGTCGCCTCCGGGACAGAGGCCTCGTCGAGCACAGATACGCAGTATTTT. V is TRBV29-1 and J is TRBJ2-3; 7 bases match TRBD1. The CDR3 extends over 18 amino acids. CDR1 SQVTM and CDR2 ANQGSEA come from the germline V gene. V lost 6 bases, J lost 0 bases, and 18 bases stayed unmatched.

J is TRBJ1-1 and V is TRBV9, with 7 bases identical to TRBD1. This CDR3 has 17 residues. Germline loops: CDR1 SGDLS, CDR2 YYNGEE. Losses at the gene ends were 2 bases for V and 0 bases for J; bases not matched to a gene: 10. CDR3 nucleotides: TGTGCCAGCAGCGTCAATCGACAGGGCGGGATGAACACTGAAGCTTTCTTT. It yields the protein CASSVNRQGGMNTEAFF.

V usage is TRBV5-6 and J usage is TRBJ2-7; maybe TRBD2 (5 bases). The CDR3 contains 14 residues. Germline CDR1 SGHDT, CDR2 YYEEEE. V lost 4 bases to trimming and J lost 2 bases, with 13 bases between them. For the CDR3, the DNA is TGTGCCAGCAGCCCCGGGGTAAGCGCCTACGAGCAGTACTTC. This gives the protein CASSPGVSAYEQYF.

The chain joins TRBV10-3 to TRBJ1-2, with 7 bases fitting TRBD1. Looked up from germline, CDR1 is ENHRY and CDR2 is SYGVKD. The junction had 11 bases not matched to a gene; V was cut back by 10 bases and J by 6 bases. This CDR3 contains 13 residues. The chain's CDR3 is CATNRDSSNGYTF. The CDR3 bases are TGTGCCACAAACCGGGACAGTTCAAATGGCTACACCTTC.

The CDR3 region is CASGQGFYEQYF. As DNA, the CDR3 is TGTGCCAGCGGACAGGGTTTTTACGAGCAGTACTTC. The chain has TRBV19 and TRBJ2-7; 8 positions match TRBD1. Per the germline V gene, CDR1 is LNHDA and CDR2 is SQIVND (reference sequence). V lost 9 bases, J lost 4 bases, and 5 bases stayed unmatched. This CDR3 spans 12 amino acids.

The chain couples TRBV6-1 to TRBJ1-2; 9 bases are a match to TRBD1. V gave up 1 base and J gave up 7 bases; unmatched junction bases: 7. Germline loops: CDR1 MNHNS, CDR2 SASEGT. This CDR3 contains 15 residues. DNA for the CDR3: TGTGCCAGCAGTGAAGAGGGACAGGGTATGTCTGGCTACACCTTC. Encoded protein: CASSEEGQGMSGYTF.

The rearrangement joins TRBV5-1 to TRBJ1-4, with D possibly matching TRBD1 (6 bases). The CDR3 has 14 residues. Germline CDR1 and CDR2: SGHRS and YFSETQ. V lost 0 bases and J 8 bases, leaving 11 bases between the germline ends. In nucleotides, the CDR3 is TGCGCCAGCAGCTTGGAAAGGGGGGGAGAAAAACTGTTTTTT. It codes for CASSLERGGEKLFF.

The V and J genes are TRBV14 and TRBJ1-2; D gene uncertain. The CDR3 is 14 amino acids. Germline V gene lookup returns CDR1 SGHDN and CDR2 FVKESK. V was pared by 5 bases and J by 6 bases, with 16 bases between. CDR3 DNA sequence: TGTGCCAGCAGCAGCACCAATTCTTACCATGGCTACACCTTC. It codes for CASSSTNSYHGYTF.

The J gene is TRBJ1-1, the V gene TRBV30; D gene ambiguous. This CDR3 spans 13 amino acids. Germline-derived CDR1 and CDR2 are GTSNPN and SVGIG (reference sequence). Trimming cost V 3 bases and J 4 bases, with 12 bases left between them. The CDR3 nucleotides are TGTGCCTGGAGCCGCGGGGTGAGCACTGAAGCTTTCTTT. Its translation: CAWSRGVSTEAFF.

V usage is TRBV19 and J usage is TRBJ1-3; TRBD1 is a possible D gene (6 bases). Germline V CDR1 and CDR2: LNHDA, SQIVND (reference sequence). Trimming cost V 2 bases and J 2 bases, with 13 bases left between them. There are 16 residues in the CDR3. In nucleotides, the CDR3 is TGTGCCAGTAGTATAACCTTGACAGGACCTGGAAACACCATATATTTT. Residues: CASSITLTGPGNTIYF. Drawing the rest from reference TRBV19 and TRBJ1-3, the complete variable domain is DGGITQSPKYLFRKEGQNVTLSCEQNLNHDAMYWYRQDPGQGLRLIYYSQIVNDFQKGDIAEGYSVSREKKESFPLTVTSAQKNPTAFYLCASSITLTGPGNTIYFGEGSWLTVV.

In nucleotides, the CDR3 is TGTGCCAGCAGCGTCGACGGGGGGAACACCGGGGAGCTGTTTTTT. Translation gives CASSVDGGNTGELFF. The chain couples TRBV9 to TRBJ2-2; D may be TRBD2 (6 bases). V was pared by 2 bases and J by 1 base, with 9 bases between. CDR3 length: 15 amino acids. From germline, CDR1 is SGDLS and CDR2 YYNGEE.

The rearrangement uses TRBV25-1 and TRBJ2-5; TRBD1 matches at 7 bases. Germline assignment: CDR1 MGHDK and CDR2 SYGVNS. The CDR3 length is 13 residues. The ends lost 4 bases at V and 1 base at J; junction bases unmatched: 0. CDR3 amino acids: CASSGQGQETQYF. The CDR3 region has the DNA TGTGCCAGCAGTGGACAGGGCCAAGAGACCCAGTACTTC.

The chain couples TRBV13 to TRBJ1-2; tentative D call: TRBD1 (5 bases). Germline CDR1 and CDR2: PRHDT and FYEKMQ (reference sequence). The CDR3 contains 13 residues. The V and J ends lost 4 bases and 6 bases respectively, with 12 bases between them. The DNA of the CDR3 is TGTGCCAGCAGCTACTCAGGGAAGGATGGCTACACCTTC. Translation: CASSYSGKDGYTF.

This chain uses TRBV6-6 with TRBJ2-1, with D tentatively TRBD1 (5 bases). This CDR3 region has 12 residues. V was cut by 4 bases and J by 6 bases, with 7 bases left in between. Germline V gene sequence: CDR1 MNHNY, CDR2 SVGAGI (reference sequence). The CDR3: CASSSRVNEQFF. CDR3 coding DNA: TGTGCCAGCAGTTCCAGGGTCAATGAGCAGTTCTTC.

The chain has TRBV5-1 and TRBJ1-4, with 12 bases that match TRBD1. Germline V gene lookup returns CDR1 SGHRS and CDR2 YFSETQ. The CDR3 is 15 amino acids. V was clipped by 5 bases and J by 6 bases; unmatched bases: 5. CDR3 protein: CASRGTGGADEKLFF. CDR3 DNA sequence: TGCGCCAGCAGGGGGACAGGGGGCGCGGATGAAAAACTGTTTTTT.

This clone was seen only once. The chain recombines TRBV9 with TRBJ1-4; tentative D call: TRBD1 (5 bases). Germline CDR1 reads SGDLS; CDR2 reads YYNGEE. Trimming pared 2 bases from V and 7 bases from J, leaving 6 bases between. The CDR3 length is 12 residues. CDR3 nucleotides: TGTGCCAGCAGCGTTGACAGTGAAAAACTGTTTTTT. Protein: CASSVDSEKLFF.

The V call is TRBV20-1, the J call TRBJ1-2; D gene ambiguous. Germline values: CDR1 DFQATT, CDR2 SNEGSKA (reference sequence). This CDR3 region has 11 residues. V was cut by 3 bases and J by 4 bases, with 6 bases left in between. The CDR3 sequence: CSASEAYGYTF. The DNA of the CDR3 is TGCAGTGCTAGTGAGGCCTATGGCTACACCTTC.

The V call is TRBV2, the J call TRBJ2-6; perhaps TRBD2 as D (6 bases). The V and J ends lost 6 bases and 1 base respectively, with 13 bases between them. The CDR3 length is 16 residues. In germline, CDR1 is SNHLY, CDR2 FYNNEI. This chain's CDR3 is CASSRVGGSGANVLTF. The CDR3 DNA reads TGTGCCAGCAGCCGAGTGGGGGGTTCTGGGGCCAACGTCCTGACTTTC.